This TCR beta chain was captured by sequencing in a study of technical replicates of blood from a handful of donors. Produced via immunoSEQ multiplex PCR; TCRdb's table is partial and in-frame only. The sample holds roughly 74,000 clones; about 91% are singletons and the top ten take 0.39%. V shed 0 bases, J shed 6 bases, and the junction held 5 bases outside the gene matches. The CDR3 loop spans 15 amino acids. Germline CDR1 reads SGDLS; CDR2 reads YYNGEE. Specimen: T cells isolated from PBMCs. This TCR was recovered from a human donor in good health. The chain combines TRBV9 with TRBJ2-1, with TRBD2 matching 8 bases. Written as DNA, the CDR3 is TGTGCCAGCAGCGTAGGAGGACTAGCTTTCAATGAGCAGTTCTTC. Protein sequence: CASSVGGLAFNEQFF.